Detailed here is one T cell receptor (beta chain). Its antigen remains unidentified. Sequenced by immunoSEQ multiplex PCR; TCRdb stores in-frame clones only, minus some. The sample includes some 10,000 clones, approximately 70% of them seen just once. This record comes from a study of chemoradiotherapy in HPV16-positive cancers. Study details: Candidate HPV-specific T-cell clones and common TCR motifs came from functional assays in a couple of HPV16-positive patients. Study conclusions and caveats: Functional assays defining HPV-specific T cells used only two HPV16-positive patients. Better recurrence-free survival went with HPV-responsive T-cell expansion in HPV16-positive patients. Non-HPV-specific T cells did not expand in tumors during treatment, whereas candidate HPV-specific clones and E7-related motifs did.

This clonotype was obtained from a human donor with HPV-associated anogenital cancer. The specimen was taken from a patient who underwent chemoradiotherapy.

The CDR3 DNA sequence: TGTGCCAGCAGCTTAAGAGAAGTGGACACTGAAGCTTTCTTT. Protein sequence: CASSLREVDTEAFF. The chain carries TRBV7-9 and TRBJ1-1, with D hard to call. Germline values: CDR1 SEHNR, CDR2 FQNEAQ (reference sequence). Trimming removed 2 bases from V and 3 bases from J, with 10 bases in between. The CDR3 extends over 14 amino acids.